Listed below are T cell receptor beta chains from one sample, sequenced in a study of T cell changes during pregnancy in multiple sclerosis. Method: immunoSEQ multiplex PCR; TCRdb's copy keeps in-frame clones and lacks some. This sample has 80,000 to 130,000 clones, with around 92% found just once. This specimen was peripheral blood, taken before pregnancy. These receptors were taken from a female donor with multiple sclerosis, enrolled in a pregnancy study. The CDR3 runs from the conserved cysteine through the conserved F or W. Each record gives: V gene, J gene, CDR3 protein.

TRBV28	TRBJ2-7	CASKSGSSYEQYF
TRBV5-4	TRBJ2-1	CASSWLIGREAYNEQFF
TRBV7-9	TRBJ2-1	CASSLATNNEQFF
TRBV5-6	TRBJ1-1	CASSFGSDKNTEAFF
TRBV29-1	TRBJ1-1	CSVCRVLNTEAFF
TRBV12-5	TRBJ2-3	CASGSSLSTDTQYF
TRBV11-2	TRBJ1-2	CASRLGQGYGYTF
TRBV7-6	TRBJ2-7	CASSPKTGTYEQYF
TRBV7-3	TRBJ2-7	CASSLTPVSSYEQYF
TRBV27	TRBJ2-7	CASSYSSGKGYEQYF